Reported below is one TCR beta chain. This record comes from a study of blood T cell repertoires in COVID-19. Original data processing: Reference gene primer amplification in the assay estimated nucleated cell counts. The table came from immunoSEQ multiplex PCR; TCRdb's copy has only in-frame clones and leaves some out. V, J and clone size reflect that table, while D and trimming were determined from the DNA. The sample consists of 300,000 to 350,000 clones, roughly 87% of them appearing once. The CDR3 is 17 amino acids. The V gene's germline CDR1 is LGHNA and CDR2 YSLEER. J lost 7 bases, V lost 3 bases, and 17 bases had no gene match.

This TCR was sampled from a young man with COVID-19, enrolled during active disease. The material sequenced was peripheral blood. The chain carries TRBV4-3 and TRBJ1-2, with TRBD1 matching 7 bases. The CDR3 DNA reads as TGCGCCAGCAGCCACCACCCGTCCCCCAGGGGGTCCCTTGGCTACACCTTC. It encodes CASSHHPSPRGSLGYTF.